Listed here is a single T cell receptor (beta chain). What it binds is unknown. This entry belongs to a study of identical twins. Addition of a universal primer site occurred through template switching, and cDNA carried unique molecular identifiers. TCRdb fed the 5' RACE reads into MiXCR, producing one record per CDR3 protein. The sample carries under 800,000 distinct CDR3 sequences, around 20% recorded once. Study-level points and caveats: Sequences that were out-of-frame, alpha and twin-shared displayed an excess of low generation probability.

The CDR3 runs 15 residues. Germline V gene lookup returns CDR1 DFQATT and CDR2 SNEGSKA (reference sequence). V was trimmed by 1 base and J by 3 bases, leaving 12 bases between them. A further study also used this sample, focusing on T cells expressing NK-cell markers. That source reports: The authors sequenced eight donors, of whom seven were HCMV-seropositive and one was seronegative. Several experiments confined sorting to alpha-beta TCR T cells with an anti-gamma-delta TCR antibody.

Specimen: PBMCs. V usage is TRBV20-1 and J usage is TRBJ1-4; the D gene is possibly TRBD1 (5 bases). This TCR was recovered from a woman aged 18-29 years in good health. CDR3 sequence: CSARGLGGSNEKLFF. CDR3 nucleotide sequence: TGCAGTGCTAGAGGTCTTGGGGGGTCTAATGAAAAACTGTTTTTT.